The clone carrying this TCR beta chain was observed a handful of times. The CDR3 is 13 residues long. CDR1 is MNHEY and CDR2 is SVGAGI in the germline V gene. V shed 7 bases and J shed 6 bases, with 15 bases lying between them. This sample was included in a study of graft-versus-host responses after intestinal transplantation. General observations from the study: Peak GvH clone levels in circulation were associated with early post-transplant HvG declines. Graft-versus-host to host-versus-graft clonal ratios in allografts were high in patients with graft-donor T cell macrochimerism.

The method was immunoSEQ multiplex PCR; TCRdb's version includes in-frame clones alone and lacks a portion of them. Found here are 7,000 or so clones, 20% to 30% of them singletons; the top ten hold 4% to 5.5%. Source: alloreactive CD4+ T cells from a mixed lymphocyte reaction culture, taken before intestinal transplant. Specified subset: CFSE-low proliferating T cells sorted from roughly six-day pre-transplant mixed lymphocyte reaction (GvH or HvG direction). The chain employs TRBV6-5 and TRBJ1-1; the D is unclear. The sequence was collected from a human patient who received an intestinal transplant. The CDR3 DNA sequence: TGTGCCAGCACCCGTTACGGGGAGGCTGAAGCTTTCTTT. It codes for CASTRYGEAEAFF.